These T cell receptor beta chains were read from a single sample in a study of OX40 agonist ivuxolimab in advanced cancers. Only in-frame clones appear in the TCRdb table, and some are missing; sequencing was by immunoSEQ multiplex PCR. The sample has around 79,000 clones; 88% are singletons. The starting material was CD4+ or CD8+ T cells sorted from blood, obtained in a trial of the OX40 agonist ivuxolimab. These receptors came from an adult with an advanced solid tumor such as melanoma, head and neck, liver or kidney cancer. CDR3s include the opening cysteine and the closing phenylalanine or tryptophan. D genes are given only for firm matches. Size values are once, few and many counts, or a class for expanded clones, and some rows have none.

clone_size	d_call	v_call	j_call	cdr3_nt	cdr3_aa
.	.	TRBV11-3	TRBJ2-3	TGTGCCAGCAGCTTAGCGGGATCACGCACAGATACGCAGTATTTT	CASSLAGSRTDTQYF
.	.	TRBV27	TRBJ2-4	TGTGCCAGCAGGCCGGGACTAGCCAAAAACATTCAGTACTTC	CASRPGLAKNIQYF
.	.	TRBV18	TRBJ1-1	TGTGCCAGCTCACTAGGGGAGATGAACACTGAAGCTTTCTTT	CASSLGEMNTEAFF
.	TRBD2	TRBV9	TRBJ2-7	TGTGCCAGCAGCGTAGAAGCGGGAGGGCCAGGCGAGCAGTACTTC	CASSVEAGGPGEQYF
.	.	TRBV11-2	TRBJ2-5	TGTGCCAGCAGCGCGAGGGGGGTGACCCAGTACTTC	CASSARGVTQYF
once	.	TRBV30	TRBJ2-1	TGTGCCTGGAGTGGGCAGACCTTCTACAATGAGCAGTTCTTC	CAWSGQTFYNEQFF
.	.	TRBV7-6	TRBJ1-3	TGTGCCAGCAGCTTAGGGTCCGGGACGGGAAACACCATATATTTT	CASSLGSGTGNTIYF
.	.	TRBV5-1	TRBJ2-7	TGCGCCAGCAGCTCCACCTACGAGCAGTACTTC	CASSSTYEQYF
once	.	TRBV7-7	TRBJ2-5	TGTGCTAGCAGCTTAGGGGTGGAAGAGACCCAGTACTTC	CASSLGVEETQYF
.	.	TRBV20-1	TRBJ1-1	TGCAGTGCTTTTGGGAACACTGAAGCTTTCTTT	CSAFGNTEAFF
.	.	TRBV5-1	TRBJ2-3	TGCGCCAGCAGCCCCGACACATTCACAGATACGCAGTATTTT	CASSPDTFTDTQYF
.	TRBD1	TRBV7-9	TRBJ1-4	TGTGCCAGCAGCCCCCAGCAGACCCAGGGGGCGGGTGAAAAACTGTTTTTT	CASSPQQTQGAGEKLFF
.	.	TRBV11-2	TRBJ1-2	TGTGCCAGCAGCTTAGATCGCAGGGCCGGCACCTTC	CASSLDRRAGTF
.	TRBD2	TRBV6-1	TRBJ2-3	TGTGCCAGTCAGACGGGACTAGCGGCCTCCGATACGCAGTATTTT	CASQTGLAASDTQYF
.	TRBD2	TRBV19	TRBJ2-1	TGTGCCAGTAGTAAGGCGGGAGGGCCCGTAAATGAGCAGTTCTTC	CASSKAGGPVNEQFF
once	TRBD2	TRBV4-2	TRBJ2-7	TGTGCCAGCAGCCTTAGGAGCGGGGTAAACTACGAGCAGTACTTC	CASSLRSGVNYEQYF
.	TRBD2	TRBV28	TRBJ2-3	TGTGCCAGCAGTTTATTAGTAGCGGGAGTCCCAGATACGCAGTATTTT	CASSLLVAGVPDTQYF
.	TRBD1	TRBV28	TRBJ2-7	TGTGCCAGCAGTTCGCCGACAGGGGGAACCCACGAGCAGTACTTC	CASSSPTGGTHEQYF
.	.	TRBV7-9	TRBJ2-3	TGTGCCAGCAGCTTGCCCCAGGGGACAGATACGCAGTATTTT	CASSLPQGTDTQYF
.	TRBD2	TRBV5-1	TRBJ2-2	TGCGCCAGCAGCTTGGATGCGGGAGCGGACACCGGGGAGCTGTTTTTT	CASSLDAGADTGELFF
.	.	TRBV21-1	TRBJ2-5	TGTGCCAGCAGCAAAGCCTTGGGACTAGGTCAAGAGACCCAGTACTTC	CASSKALGLGQETQYF
.	.	TRBV25-1	TRBJ2-1	TGTGCCAGTCAAGGGCCTCAGCAGTTCTTC	CASQGPQQFF
.	.	TRBV27	TRBJ2-1	TGTGCCAGCAGTTTGGGGGGGCCAGGTTTAAATGAGCAGTTCTTC	CASSLGGPGLNEQFF
.	.	TRBV27	TRBJ1-2	TGTGCCAGCAGTTGGAACAGGGAAGGTGGCTACACCTTC	CASSWNREGGYTF
.	TRBD1	TRBV12-5	TRBJ2-1	TGTGCTAGTGGTTTCGGACAGGTGAATGAGCAGTTCTTC	CASGFGQVNEQFF
.	TRBD1	TRBV15	TRBJ1-4	TGTGCCACCAGCAGATCCACAGGGGTGACTAATGAAAAACTGTTTTTT	CATSRSTGVTNEKLFF
.	TRBD1	TRBV5-1	TRBJ2-7	TGCGCCAGCAGCTTGGTGACAGGGCCCTACGAGCAGTACTTC	CASSLVTGPYEQYF
.	TRBD1	TRBV18	TRBJ1-1	TGTGCCAGCTCACCAGGGACAGGGGTATTCACTGAAGCTTTCTTT	CASSPGTGVFTEAFF
few	TRBD2	TRBV7-3	TRBJ2-1	TGTGCCAGCAGCCCCGGATCGGCTAGCGGGAGGAATGAGCAGTTCTTC	CASSPGSASGRNEQFF
.	.	TRBV5-4	TRBJ2-1	TGTGCCAGCAGCTTGGCCGGGAGCGACAATGAGCAGTTCTTC	CASSLAGSDNEQFF
few	.	TRBV5-5	TRBJ1-3	TGTGCCAGCAGCCCTGAGGGGCCCAGCTCTGGAAACACCATATATTTT	CASSPEGPSSGNTIYF
once	TRBD1	TRBV5-1	TRBJ2-2	TGCGCCAGCAGGGACAGGGTGGCCGGGGAGCTGTTTTTT	CASRDRVAGELFF
.	.	TRBV7-2	TRBJ2-7	TGTGCCAGCAGCTTAGGCAGAGTCCGAGACGAGCAGTACTTC	CASSLGRVRDEQYF
once	TRBD2	TRBV11-2	TRBJ2-7	TGTGCCAGCAGCAGGACTAGCGGGGACACCTACGAGCAGTACTTC	CASSRTSGDTYEQYF
.	.	TRBV2	TRBJ2-1	TGTGCCAGCAGGCTAGTCTCGGATGAGCAGTTCTTC	CASRLVSDEQFF
.	TRBD1	TRBV18	TRBJ2-3	TGTGCCAGCTCACCGCAGACAGGGGGCGGCGCAGATACGCAGTATTTT	CASSPQTGGGADTQYF
.	.	TRBV6-5	TRBJ1-1	TGTGCCAGCAGTTACGCCGGGGAAGGCACTGAAGCTTTCTTT	CASSYAGEGTEAFF
few	.	TRBV30	TRBJ1-1	TGTGCCTGGGCCCCGGGACACACATCGAACACTGAAGCTTTCTTT	CAWAPGHTSNTEAFF
once	.	TRBV21-1	TRBJ1-2	TGTGCCAGCAGCAAAAGGAGGTTTGGCTACACCTTC	CASSKRRFGYTF
.	.	TRBV20-1	TRBJ2-7	TGCAGTGCTGCGAGCGAGGATAAGCAGTACTTC	CSAASEDKQYF
.	TRBD1	TRBV7-9	TRBJ1-2	TGTGCCAGCACTGAGGGACAGTATAACTATGGCTACACCTTC	CASTEGQYNYGYTF
.	.	TRBV10-3	TRBJ2-1	TGTGCCATCAGGCTAGCGTCCTCCTACAATGAGCAGTTCTTC	CAIRLASSYNEQFF
.	TRBD2	TRBV10-3	TRBJ2-1	TGTGCCATCAGTGAGTCGCGAGCGGGAGGGCTAAATGAGCAGTTCTTC	CAISESRAGGLNEQFF
.	.	TRBV10-2	TRBJ2-1	TGCGCCAGCAAGGACGGGGGTAGGTACAATGAGCAGTTCTTC	CASKDGGRYNEQFF
.	TRBD2	TRBV7-2	TRBJ2-7	TGTGCCAGCAGCGCAAACCCGTGGACTAGCCCCGAGCAGTACTTC	CASSANPWTSPEQYF
.	TRBD1	TRBV19	TRBJ2-2	TGTGCCAGTAGTGACAGGGGAAACACCGGGGAGCTGTTTTTT	CASSDRGNTGELFF
.	.	TRBV6-6	TRBJ2-7	TGTGCCAGCAGCCCCCAGGGTGCAGGGGGGAACGAGCAGTACTTC	CASSPQGAGGNEQYF
.	.	TRBV21-1	TRBJ2-2	TGTGCCAGCGGGCAGGGAAGTTCCGGGGAGCTGTTTTTT	CASGQGSSGELFF
.	.	TRBV7-2	TRBJ2-5	TGTGCCAGCAGCTTAAGATTTAGTGGAGAGACCCAGTACTTC	CASSLRFSGETQYF
few	TRBD2	TRBV5-4	TRBJ2-1	TGTGCCAGCAGCTTGGCCGGGGCTAGCGGGGGCAATGAGCAGTTCTTC	CASSLAGASGGNEQFF
.	TRBD1	TRBV6-1	TRBJ2-6	TGTGCCAGCAGTGCGGGGACAGCTCGGTTCTCTGGGGCCAACGTCCTGACTTTC	CASSAGTARFSGANVLTF
.	.	TRBV10-1	TRBJ2-2	TGCGCCAGCGAAGGTACCGGGGAGCTGTTTTTT	CASEGTGELFF
.	TRBD1	TRBV19	TRBJ1-2	TGTGCCAGTTACCCTAATCCGGGACAGCGCGGCTATGGCTACACCTTC	CASYPNPGQRGYGYTF
.	TRBD2	TRBV5-1	TRBJ2-1	TGCGCCAGCCGCGGGATAGCGGGAAACCATGAGCAGTTCTTC	CASRGIAGNHEQFF